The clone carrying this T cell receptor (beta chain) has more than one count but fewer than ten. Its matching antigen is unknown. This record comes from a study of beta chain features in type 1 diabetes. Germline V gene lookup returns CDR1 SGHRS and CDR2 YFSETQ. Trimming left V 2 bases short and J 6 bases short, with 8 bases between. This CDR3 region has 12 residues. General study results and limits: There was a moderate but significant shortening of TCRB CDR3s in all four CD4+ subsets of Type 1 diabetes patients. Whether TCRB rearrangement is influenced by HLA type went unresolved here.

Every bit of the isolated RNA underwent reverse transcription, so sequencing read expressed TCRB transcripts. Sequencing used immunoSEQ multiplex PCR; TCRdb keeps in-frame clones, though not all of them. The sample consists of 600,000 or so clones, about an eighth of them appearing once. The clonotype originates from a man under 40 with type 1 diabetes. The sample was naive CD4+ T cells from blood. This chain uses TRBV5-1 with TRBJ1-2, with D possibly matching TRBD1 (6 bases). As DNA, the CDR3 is TGCGCCAGCAGCTTCGGGGGCGATGGCTACACCTTC. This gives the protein CASSFGGDGYTF. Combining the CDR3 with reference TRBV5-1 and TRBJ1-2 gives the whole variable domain KAGVTQTPRYLIKTRGQQVTLSCSPISGHRSVSWYQQTPGQGLQFLFEYFSETQRNKGNFPGRFSGRQFSNSRSEMNVSTLELGDSALYLCASSFGGDGYTFGSGTRLTVV.